The 14 T cell receptor beta chains listed next were all sequenced from one sample in a study of Ad26.COV2.S vaccination and SARS-CoV-2 variants. Clones were sequenced by immunoSEQ multiplex PCR, and TCRdb holds only the in-frame ones, with some missing. The data contain 400,000 to 500,000 clones, around 89% of them singletons. Stated treatment: around 19 received Ad26.COV2.S at low or high dose, single or two shots; roughly 5 received placebo; per-sample allocation not given. It was on day 63 after the first vaccine or placebo injection that samples were taken. The material sequenced was peripheral blood, taken in a trial of Ad26.COV2.S vaccine versus placebo. These receptors were obtained from a person aged 18-60 years who received the Ad26.COV2.S COVID-19 vaccine or a placebo.

The CDR3 coding sequence is TGTGCCAGCAGCTTCCTCAAACAGGGGCACGAGCAGTACTTC. The encoded protein is CASSFLKQGHEQYF. The chain has TRBV7-2 and TRBJ2-7, with TRBD1 matching 7 bases. The germline V gene has CDR1 SGHTA and CDR2 FQGNSA. The CDR3 is 14 residues long. J lost 5 bases, V lost 3 bases, and 7 bases had no gene match.

The chain employs TRBV24-1 and TRBJ1-6; 7 positions match TRBD1. V lost 7 bases to trimming and J lost 8 bases; unmatched junction nucleotides: 10. The CDR3 length is 15 residues. Looked up from germline, CDR1 is KGHDR and CDR2 is SFDVKD. The CDR3 here is CATSRQGRGDSPLHF. The CDR3 coding sequence is TGTGCCACCAGCAGACAGGGCAGAGGGGATTCACCCCTCCACTTT.

This clone was seen once. The chain uses TRBV4-1 and TRBJ2-7; TRBD2 matches at 7 bases. The V and J ends lost 3 bases and 2 bases, in that order; junction bases with no gene match: 7. The CDR3 is 15 amino acids. CDR1 and CDR2 (germline): MGHRA, YSYEKL. The CDR3 coding sequence is TGCGCCAGCAGCCACCTTGGCGGGGGACCCTACGAGCAGTACTTC. Its protein product is CASSHLGGGPYEQYF.

This chain uses TRBV7-2 with TRBJ2-2, with 10 bases identical to TRBD1. Per the germline V gene, CDR1 is SGHTA and CDR2 is FQGNSA. This CDR3 region has 19 residues. V shed 5 bases, J shed 0 bases, and the junction held 12 bases outside the gene matches. CDR3 bases: TGTGCCAGCAGCCCCCTAGGACAGGGGGTCGTAGCGAACACCGGGGAGCTGTTTTTT. This gives the protein CASSPLGQGVVANTGELFF.

The chain carries TRBV19 and TRBJ2-7; 8 nucleotides align to TRBD1. This CDR3 is 15 amino acids long. Looked up from germline, CDR1 is LNHDA and CDR2 is SQIVND (reference sequence). Trimming removed 3 bases from V and 2 bases from J; junction bases left unmatched: 6. The CDR3, as DNA: TGTGCCAGTAGTATCGGACAGGGCCCAACCTACGAGCAGTACTTC. It is translated as CASSIGQGPTYEQYF.

This sequence joins TRBV27 and TRBJ2-7; D possibly matches TRBD1 or TRBD2 (6 bases each). Trimming took 2 bases from V and 0 from J, leaving 20 bases between them. The CDR3 totals 18 residues. Germline CDR1 reads MNHEY; CDR2 reads SMNVEV (reference sequence). The CDR3 is CASSLKRAGAGTSYEQYF. The CDR3 nucleotides are TGTGCCAGCAGTTTAAAGAGGGCAGGGGCGGGGACCTCCTACGAGCAGTACTTC.

The J gene is TRBJ2-7, the V gene TRBV5-1; 10 nucleotides match TRBD1. The CDR3 consists of 17 residues. The trim removed 4 bases at V and 3 bases at J, leaving 13 bases unmatched. Germline V gives CDR1 SGHRS, CDR2 YFSETQ. The CDR3 DNA sequence: TGCGCCAGCAGCCCAATTAACCCGGGACAGGGGTTCTACGAGCAGTACTTC. It is translated as CASSPINPGQGFYEQYF. Full variable domain (rest looked up from reference TRBV5-1 and TRBJ2-7): KAGVTQTPRYLIKTRGQQVTLSCSPISGHRSVSWYQQTPGQGLQFLFEYFSETQRNKGNFPGRFSGRQFSNSRSEMNVSTLELGDSALYLCASSPINPGQGFYEQYFGPGTRLTVT.

V gene TRBV6-5 combines with J gene TRBJ1-4; no firm D call. V was cut by 6 bases and J by 4 bases, with 15 bases left in between. CDR3 size: 15 residues. CDR1 is MNHEY, CDR2 SVGAGI, per germline. CDR3 in amino acids: CASSTGPGHNEKLFF. DNA for the CDR3: TGTGCCAGCAGCACCGGACCCGGGCATAATGAAAAACTGTTTTTT.

The chain is built from TRBV7-6 and TRBJ2-2; D ambiguous. Germline values: CDR1 SGHVS, CDR2 FNYEAQ. The CDR3 sequence is 16 residues long. Trimming left V 0 bases short and J 1 base short, with 9 bases between. Written as DNA, the CDR3 is TGTGCCAGCAGCTTAGCGCATAGGAAGAACACCGGGGAGCTGTTTTTT. Translating it yields CASSLAHRKNTGELFF.

This clone was found once. V gene TRBV7-2 combines with J gene TRBJ2-2; D is perhaps TRBD1 (5 bases). From germline, CDR1 is SGHTA and CDR2 FQGNSA. V lost 3 bases, J lost 4 bases, and 12 bases lay in between. The CDR3 runs 15 residues. This CDR3 reads CASSFRQMATGELFF. CDR3 coding DNA: TGTGCCAGCAGCTTTAGACAGATGGCCACCGGGGAGCTGTTTTTT.

The J gene is TRBJ2-7, the V gene TRBV30; D unresolved. Per germline, CDR1 GTSNPN and CDR2 SVGIG (reference sequence). The length of the CDR3 is 11 residues. The V end lost 2 bases, the J end lost 4 bases, and 6 bases lay between the germline ends. CDR3 sequence: CAWSTGYEQYF. CDR3 DNA: TGTGCCTGGAGTACCGGATACGAGCAGTACTTC.

V usage is TRBV4-3 and J usage is TRBJ1-2; no clear D. The V end lost 3 bases, the J end lost 8 bases, and 13 bases lay between the germline ends. The CDR3 consists of 13 residues. The germline V gene encodes CDR1 LGHNA and CDR2 YSLEER. CDR3 in DNA: TGCGCCAGCAGCCAGGAAACCCTAGCGGGCTACACCTTC. Protein product: CASSQETLAGYTF.

The chain combines TRBV7-3 with TRBJ2-6; maybe TRBD1 (5 bases). The CDR3 is 16 residues long. Germline CDR1 reads SGHTA; CDR2 reads FQGTGA. The V end lost 1 base, the J end lost 0 bases, and 7 bases lay between the germline ends. In nucleotides, the CDR3 is TGTGCCAGCAGCTTAATAAGGGGCTCTGGGGCCAACGTCCTGACTTTC. Translation: CASSLIRGSGANVLTF. The whole variable domain, remainder taken from reference TRBV7-3 and TRBJ2-6, is GAGVSQTPSNKVTEKGKYVELRCDPISGHTALYWYRQSLGQGPEFLIYFQGTGAADDSGLPNDRFFAVRPEGSVSTLKIQRTERGDSAVYLCASSLIRGSGANVLTFGAGSRLTVL.

The chain employs TRBV28 and TRBJ2-1; 8 bases fit TRBD1. This CDR3 is built from 16 residues. Looked up from germline, CDR1 is MDHEN and CDR2 is SYDVKM. V gave up 3 bases and J gave up 7 bases; unmatched junction bases: 11. CDR3 nucleotides: TGTGCCAGCAGTTTGCAGGGCAGGGGGCCCGAAAATGAGCAGTTCTTC. Translation gives CASSLQGRGPENEQFF.